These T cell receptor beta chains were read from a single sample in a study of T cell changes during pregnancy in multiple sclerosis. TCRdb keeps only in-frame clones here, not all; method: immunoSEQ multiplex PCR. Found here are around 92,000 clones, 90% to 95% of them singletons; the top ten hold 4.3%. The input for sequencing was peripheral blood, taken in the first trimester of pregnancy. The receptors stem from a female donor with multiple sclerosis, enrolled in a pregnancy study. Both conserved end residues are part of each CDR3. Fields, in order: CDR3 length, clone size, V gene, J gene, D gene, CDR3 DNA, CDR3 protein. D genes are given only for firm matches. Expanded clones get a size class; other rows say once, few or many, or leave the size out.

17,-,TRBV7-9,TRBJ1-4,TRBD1,TGTGCCAGCATCAGGGGGGATTTGCGCACAACTAATGAAAAACTGTTTTTT,CASIRGDLRTTNEKLFF
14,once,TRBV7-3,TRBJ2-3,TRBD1,TGTGCCAGCAGTCGCTCAGGGGGCTCAGATACGCAGTATTTT,CASSRSGGSDTQYF
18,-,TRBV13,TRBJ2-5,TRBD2,TGTGCCAGCAGCTTAGTGACAACAGGCCGCCCGGGGGGTGAGACCCAGTACTTC,CASSLVTTGRPGGETQYF
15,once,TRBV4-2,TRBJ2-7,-,TGTGCCAGCAGCCAAGACGCAGGGCCGTCCTACGAGCAGTACTTC,CASSQDAGPSYEQYF
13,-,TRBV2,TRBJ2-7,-,TGTGCCAGCACCAGGGGACATTCCTACGAGCAGTACTTC,CASTRGHSYEQYF
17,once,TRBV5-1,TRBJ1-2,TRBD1,TGCGCCAGCAGCTTGGCTCTACTTGGACAGGGTGATCATGGCTACACCTTC,CASSLALLGQGDHGYTF
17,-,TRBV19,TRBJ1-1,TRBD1,TGTGCCAGTAGCTCCACCGGGACAGGGAACATGAACACTGAAGCTTTCTTT,CASSSTGTGNMNTEAFF
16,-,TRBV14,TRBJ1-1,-,TGTGCCAGCAGCCAATGGGGAGGGAGGAAGTCCACTGAAGCTTTCTTT,CASSQWGGRKSTEAFF
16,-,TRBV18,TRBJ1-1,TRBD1,TGTGCCAGCTCACCACGGGGTTTAGTAGGGGGCGCTGAAGCTTTCTTT,CASSPRGLVGGAEAFF
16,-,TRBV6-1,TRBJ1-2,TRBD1,TGTGCCAGCAGTGAGGGGGAAGCAGGGGGACCCTATGGCTACACCTTC,CASSEGEAGGPYGYTF
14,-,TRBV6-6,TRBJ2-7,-,TGTGCCAGCTTGGCGGGGATTAGGTCCTACGAGCAGTACTTC,CASLAGIRSYEQYF
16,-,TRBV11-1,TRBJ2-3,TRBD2,TGTGCCAGCAGCCGACTAGCGGGGGAGCGCACAGATACGCAGTATTTT,CASSRLAGERTDTQYF
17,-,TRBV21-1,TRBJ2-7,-,TGTGCCAGCAGCAAAGTATTCTGGCAGGCGACAACCTACGAGCAGTACTTC,CASSKVFWQATTYEQYF
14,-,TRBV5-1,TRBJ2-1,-,TGCGCCAGCAGCTTGGGACAGGTCTACAATGAGCAGTTCTTC,CASSLGQVYNEQFF
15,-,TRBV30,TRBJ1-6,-,TGTGCCTGGAGTGTACTAGACGGGCCCGATTCACCCCTCCACTTT,CAWSVLDGPDSPLHF
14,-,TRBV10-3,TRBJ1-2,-,TGTGCCATCAGTGCCTCTCAGGGAGGTAATGGCTACACCTTC,CAISASQGGNGYTF
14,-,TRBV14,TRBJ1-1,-,TGTGCCAGCAGCCAAGCCAGGGCGAACACTGAAGCTTTCTTT,CASSQARANTEAFF
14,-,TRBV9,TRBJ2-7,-,TGTGCCAGCAGCGTAGCTGAAGGAGGCTACGAGCAGTACTTC,CASSVAEGGYEQYF
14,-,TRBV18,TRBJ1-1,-,TGTGCCAGCTCACCAGCCGGCGAGGGCACTGAAGCTTTCTTT,CASSPAGEGTEAFF
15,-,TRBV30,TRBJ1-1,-,TGTGCCTGGAGTGTATTTACAGATTTAAACACTGAAGCTTTCTTT,CAWSVFTDLNTEAFF
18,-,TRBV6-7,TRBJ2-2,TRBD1,TGTGCCAGCAGTTACTCAAATGAAGACAGGGAGAACACCGGGGAGCTGTTTTTT,CASSYSNEDRENTGELFF
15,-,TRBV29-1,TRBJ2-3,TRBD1,TGCAGCGGATTTACAGGGGGCAAAGAGACAGATACGCAGTATTTT,CSGFTGGKETDTQYF
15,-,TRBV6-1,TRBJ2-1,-,TGTGCCAGCAGCCCAACGACAGGCCGTCGAAATGAGCAGTTCTTC,CASSPTTGRRNEQFF
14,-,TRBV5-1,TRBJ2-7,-,TGCGCCAGCAGCTTATCCAGGGCACTCTACGAGCAGTACTTC,CASSLSRALYEQYF
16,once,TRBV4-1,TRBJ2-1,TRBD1,TGCGCCAGCAGCCACTCCGGGACAGGGGCTAACAATGAGCAGTTCTTC,CASSHSGTGANNEQFF
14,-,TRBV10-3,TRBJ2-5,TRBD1,TGTGCCATCAGCCGAGGACAGGTAGAGAAGACCCAGTACTTC,CAISRGQVEKTQYF
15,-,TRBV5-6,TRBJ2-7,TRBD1,TGTGCCAGCAGCTTCGGACAGGGGGAGTTTTACGAGCAGTACTTC,CASSFGQGEFYEQYF
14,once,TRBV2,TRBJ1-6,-,TGTGCCAGCAGGAGGTCCGCTAATAATTCACCCCTCCACTTT,CASRRSANNSPLHF
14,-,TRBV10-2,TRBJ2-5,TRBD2,TGCGCCAGCAGTTCTAGCGGGGGGGCGCGGACCCAGTACTTC,CASSSSGGARTQYF
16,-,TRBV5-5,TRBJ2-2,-,TGTGCCAGCAGCTTAAAGCACAGGGACTATACCGGGGAGCTGTTTTTT,CASSLKHRDYTGELFF
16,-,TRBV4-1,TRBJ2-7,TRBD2,TGCGCCAGCAGCCACATGACTAGCGGGGGTCCGGACGAGCAGTACTTC,CASSHMTSGGPDEQYF
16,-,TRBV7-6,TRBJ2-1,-,TGTGCCAGCAGCTCCTCACAGGGTTTGGGGTACAATGAGCAGTTCTTC,CASSSSQGLGYNEQFF
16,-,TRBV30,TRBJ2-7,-,TGTGCCTGGACGAAACCTAGCGATTATTGGGCCTACGAGCAGTACTTC,CAWTKPSDYWAYEQYF
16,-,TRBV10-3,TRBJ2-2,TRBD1,TGTGCCATCAGTCCCGGACAGGGGGTTATGTCCGGGGAGCTGTTTTTT,CAISPGQGVMSGELFF
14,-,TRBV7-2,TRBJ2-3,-,TGTGCCAGCAGCTTAGGAAGCTACACAGATACGCAGTATTTT,CASSLGSYTDTQYF
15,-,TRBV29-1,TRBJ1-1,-,TGCAGCGTCCCGTCGGGGGAGTTTATGAACACTGAAGCTTTCTTT,CSVPSGEFMNTEAFF
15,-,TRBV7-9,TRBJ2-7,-,TGTGCCAGCAGCCCATGGCACAGGGAAACCTACGAGCAGTACTTC,CASSPWHRETYEQYF
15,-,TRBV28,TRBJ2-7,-,TGTGCCAGCAGTTCCGATGGGGGGGGCTGGGGCGAGCAGTACTTC,CASSSDGGGWGEQYF
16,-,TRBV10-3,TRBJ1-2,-,TGTGCCATCAGTGAACAGGGAGCCCGAGAGGGCTATGGCTACACCTTC,CAISEQGAREGYGYTF
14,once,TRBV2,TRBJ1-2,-,TGTGCCAGCAGTGACGGAGGACTCTACTATGGCTACACCTTC,CASSDGGLYYGYTF
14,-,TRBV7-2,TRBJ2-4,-,TGTGCCAGCAGCTCCCTCTCTACAGGAAACATTCAGTACTTC,CASSSLSTGNIQYF
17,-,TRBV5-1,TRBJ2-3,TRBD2,TGCGCCAGCAGCTTGACTAGCGGGGGCTCTAGCACAGATACGCAGTATTTT,CASSLTSGGSSTDTQYF
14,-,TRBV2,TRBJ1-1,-,TGTGCCAGCAGTGATGACAGGAGGCGCACTGAAGCTTTCTTT,CASSDDRRRTEAFF
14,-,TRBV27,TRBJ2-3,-,TGTGCCAGCACCCCCGGGGAACCCCGAGATACGCAGTATTTT,CASTPGEPRDTQYF
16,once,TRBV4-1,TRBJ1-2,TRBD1,TGCGCCAGCAGCCATCCCGGACAGGTGCTAAACTATGGCTACACCTTC,CASSHPGQVLNYGYTF
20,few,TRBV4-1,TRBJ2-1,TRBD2,TGCGCCAGCAGCCCGGGGGGGGGCGCGGTCCCGGGCGGGTCCTACAATGAGCAGTTCTTC,CASSPGGGAVPGGSYNEQFF